A selection of T cell receptor beta chains follows, all from one sample in a study of blood T cell repertoires in COVID-19. Measured with immunoSEQ multiplex PCR; TCRdb has only the in-frame clones, and not every one. The sample lists approximately 300,000 clones; around 86% were seen once. The sequencing sample was made of peripheral blood. The receptors were gathered from a woman aged 50 to 60 with acute or convalescent COVID-19. CDR3s include the opening cysteine and the closing phenylalanine or tryptophan. The order of the fields is V gene, J gene, clone size, D gene, CDR3 protein, CDR3 DNA. D genes are given only for firm matches. Not every row has a clone size; where given, it reads once, few, many or a size class.

TRBV19,TRBJ2-2,NA,TRBD1,CASRNTGGGYRHTGELFF,TGTGCCAGTAGAAATACAGGGGGCGGTTATCGGCACACCGGGGAGCTGTTTTTT
TRBV3-1/TRBV3-2,TRBJ2-7,NA,TRBD2,CASSQPGGWVEQYF,TGTGCCAGCAGCCAGCCCGGGGGGTGGGTCGAGCAGTACTTC
TRBV5-1,TRBJ1-2,NA,NA,CASRADSNYGYTF,TGCGCCAGCAGGGCGGACAGCAACTATGGCTACACCTTC
TRBV6-2/TRBV6-3,TRBJ2-2,NA,NA,CASSWGLNTGELFF,TGTGCCAGCAGTTGGGGACTGAACACCGGGGAGCTGTTTTTT
TRBV2,TRBJ1-6,NA,TRBD1,CASRRQGSRDNSPLHF,TGTGCCAGCAGGAGACAGGGAAGTAGGGATAATTCACCCCTCCACTTT
TRBV28,TRBJ2-7,NA,TRBD1,CAANRGSYEQYF,TGTGCCGCCAACAGGGGCTCCTACGAGCAGTACTTC
TRBV5-1,TRBJ1-5,NA,NA,CASSLKGGGNQPQHF,TGCGCCAGCAGCTTAAAGGGCGGGGGCAATCAGCCCCAGCATTTT
TRBV6-5,TRBJ2-1,NA,NA,CAGGLQGSYNEQFF,TGTGCCGGAGGATTACAGGGATCCTACAATGAGCAGTTCTTC
TRBV28,TRBJ2-2,NA,TRBD2,CASSYTSGRTGELFF,TGTGCCAGCAGTTACACTAGCGGGCGCACCGGGGAGCTGTTTTTT
TRBV20-1,TRBJ1-1,once,NA,CSASGGNSNTEAFF,TGCAGTGCTAGTGGGGGCAACTCGAACACTGAAGCTTTCTTT
TRBV7-3,TRBJ1-2,NA,NA,CASSPSTSQGLRGYTF,TGTGCCAGCAGCCCTTCGACGTCCCAGGGCTTGAGGGGCTACACCTTC
TRBV7-3,TRBJ2-1,NA,TRBD2,CASSLKGGRAEILGNEQFF,TGTGCCAGCAGCTTAAAGGGCGGGAGGGCCGAGATTTTGGGGAATGAGCAGTTCTTC
TRBV28,TRBJ2-7,few,NA,CASSPSSGLGPYEQYF,TGTGCCAGCAGCCCTTCTTCGGGACTGGGCCCCTACGAGCAGTACTTC
TRBV19,TRBJ1-5,NA,NA,CASSTPAWANQPQHF,TGTGCCAGTAGTACCCCTGCGTGGGCTAATCAGCCCCAGCATTTT
TRBV11-2,TRBJ1-1,once,NA,CASSFSGNTEAFF,TGTGCCAGCAGCTTTTCCGGTAACACTGAAGCTTTCTTT
TRBV28,TRBJ2-1,NA,TRBD2,CASSSSGTSGRDEQFF,TGTGCCAGCAGTTCGTCCGGGACTAGCGGGAGGGATGAGCAGTTCTTC
TRBV5-4,TRBJ2-3,NA,TRBD1,CASSQGALSGLVAQYF,TGTGCCAGCAGCCAGGGGGCCCTTAGCGGACTCGTCGCGCAGTATTTT
TRBV12-3/TRBV12-4,TRBJ2-5,NA,NA,CASSLPEETQYF,TGTGCCAGCAGTTTACCTGAAGAGACCCAGTACTTC
TRBV7-3,TRBJ2-3,once,TRBD2,CASSLGRREGTDTQYF,TGTGCCAGCAGCTTAGGGCGGCGGGAGGGCACAGATACGCAGTATTTT
TRBV7-8,TRBJ1-2,NA,NA,CASSLGRVVYGYTF,TGTGCCAGCAGCCTCGGCCGGGTGGTCTATGGCTACACCTTC
TRBV10-3,TRBJ1-2,few,NA,CAISEEGGPTWYGYTF,TGTGCCATCAGTGAGGAGGGCGGCCCTACTTGGTATGGCTACACCTTC
TRBV13,TRBJ1-3,NA,TRBD1,CASSQTTLRVTPGQISGNTIYF,TGTGCCAGCAGCCAGACTACGCTCCGTGTAACTCCGGGACAGATCTCTGGAAACACCATATATTTT
TRBV28,TRBJ1-5,NA,NA,CASSLRRGGWGYSNQPQHF,TGTGCCAGCAGTTTACGTAGGGGGGGCTGGGGATATAGCAATCAGCCCCAGCATTTT